The T cell receptor beta chain under discussion was sequenced for a study of blood T cell repertoires in COVID-19. CDR3 length: 14 residues. CDR1 and CDR2 (germline): SGHNT, YYREEE (reference sequence). Germline trimming cut 3 bases from V and 4 bases from J; bases unmatched to any gene: 1. Per the authors' pipeline: Reference gene primer amplification in the assay estimated nucleated cell counts. Repertoires were generated with immunoSEQ multiplex PCR, while TCRdb's copy carries only in-frame clones and drops some. That table supplies the V and J calls and clone size; D and trimming were determined from the DNA. The data hold approximately 330,000 clones, with about 90% observed a single time.

The receptor's source is a woman between 40 and 55 years old with COVID-19, enrolled during active disease. The chain uses TRBV5-4 and TRBJ2-2; the match to TRBD1 covers 9 bases. Sequencing input: peripheral blood. The CDR3 nucleotides are TGTGCCAGCAGCTGGGGACAGGGCACCGGGGAGCTGTTTTTT. As protein: CASSWGQGTGELFF.